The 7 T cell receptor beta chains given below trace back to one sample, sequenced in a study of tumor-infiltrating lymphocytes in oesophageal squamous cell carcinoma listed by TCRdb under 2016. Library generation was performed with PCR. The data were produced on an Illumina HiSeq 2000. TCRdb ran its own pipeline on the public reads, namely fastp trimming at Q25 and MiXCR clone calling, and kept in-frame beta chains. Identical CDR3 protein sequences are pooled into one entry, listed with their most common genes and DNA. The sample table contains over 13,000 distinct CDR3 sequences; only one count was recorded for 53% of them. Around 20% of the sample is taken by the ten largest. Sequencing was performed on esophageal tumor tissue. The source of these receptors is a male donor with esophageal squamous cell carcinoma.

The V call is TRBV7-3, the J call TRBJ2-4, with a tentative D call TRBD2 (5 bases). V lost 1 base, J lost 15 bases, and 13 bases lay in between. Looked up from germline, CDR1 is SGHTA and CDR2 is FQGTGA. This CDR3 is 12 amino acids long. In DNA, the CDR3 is TGTGCCAGCAGCTTAAGGGCCGGGGAGCTGTACTTC. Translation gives CASSLRAGELYF. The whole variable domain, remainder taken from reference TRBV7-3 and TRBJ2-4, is GAGVSQTPSNKVTEKGKYVELRCDPISGHTALYWYRQSLGQGPEFLIYFQGTGAADDSGLPNDRFFAVRPEGSVSTLKIQRTERGDSAVYLCASSLRAGELYFGAGTRLSVL.

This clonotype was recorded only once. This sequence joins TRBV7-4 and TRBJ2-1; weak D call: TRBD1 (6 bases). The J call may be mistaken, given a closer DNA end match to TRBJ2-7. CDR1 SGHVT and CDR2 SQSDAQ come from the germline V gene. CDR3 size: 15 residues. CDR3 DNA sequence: TGTGCCAGCAGCTTAAGCCGTGCTGGGGGCGACGAGCAGTACTTC. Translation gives CASSLSRAGGDEQYF.

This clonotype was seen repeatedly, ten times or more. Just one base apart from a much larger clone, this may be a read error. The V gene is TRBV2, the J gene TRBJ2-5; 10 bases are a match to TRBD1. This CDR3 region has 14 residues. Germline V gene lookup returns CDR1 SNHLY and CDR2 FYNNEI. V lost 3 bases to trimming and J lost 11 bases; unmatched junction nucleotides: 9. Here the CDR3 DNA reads TGTGCCAGCAGTGAGACAGGGGGCCAAAATGAGCAGTACTTC. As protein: CASSETGGQNEQYF.

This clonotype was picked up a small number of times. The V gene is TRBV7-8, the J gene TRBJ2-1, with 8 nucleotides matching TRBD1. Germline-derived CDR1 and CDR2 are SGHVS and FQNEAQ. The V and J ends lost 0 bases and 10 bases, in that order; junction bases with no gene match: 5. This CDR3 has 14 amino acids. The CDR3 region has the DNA TGTGCCAGCAGCTTAGCGTGGACAGGGTCCGAGCAGTTCTTC. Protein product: CASSLAWTGSEQFF.

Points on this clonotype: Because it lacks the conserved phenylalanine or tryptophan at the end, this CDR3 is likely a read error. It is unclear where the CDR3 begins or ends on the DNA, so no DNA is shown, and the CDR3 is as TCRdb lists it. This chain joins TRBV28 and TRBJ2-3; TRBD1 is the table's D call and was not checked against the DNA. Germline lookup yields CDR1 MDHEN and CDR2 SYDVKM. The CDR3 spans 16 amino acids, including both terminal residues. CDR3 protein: CASSLKPRDPCPPSVR.

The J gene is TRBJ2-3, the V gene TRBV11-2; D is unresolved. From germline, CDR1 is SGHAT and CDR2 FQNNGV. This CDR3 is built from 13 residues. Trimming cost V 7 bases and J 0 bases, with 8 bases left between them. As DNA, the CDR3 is TGTGCCAGCACCCACGGGAGCACAGATACGCAGTATTTT. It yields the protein CASTHGSTDTQYF.

The CDR3 sequence: CASSLAEDEQFF. The DNA of the CDR3 is TGTGCCAGCAGCTTGGCGGAAGATGAGCAGTTCTTC. This rearrangement joins TRBV7-9 to TRBJ2-3; D unclear. The J call may not be correct, given that the DNA end is closer to TRBJ2-1. CDR3 length equals 12 residues. Germline V gene lookup returns CDR1 SEHNR and CDR2 FQNEAQ (reference sequence).